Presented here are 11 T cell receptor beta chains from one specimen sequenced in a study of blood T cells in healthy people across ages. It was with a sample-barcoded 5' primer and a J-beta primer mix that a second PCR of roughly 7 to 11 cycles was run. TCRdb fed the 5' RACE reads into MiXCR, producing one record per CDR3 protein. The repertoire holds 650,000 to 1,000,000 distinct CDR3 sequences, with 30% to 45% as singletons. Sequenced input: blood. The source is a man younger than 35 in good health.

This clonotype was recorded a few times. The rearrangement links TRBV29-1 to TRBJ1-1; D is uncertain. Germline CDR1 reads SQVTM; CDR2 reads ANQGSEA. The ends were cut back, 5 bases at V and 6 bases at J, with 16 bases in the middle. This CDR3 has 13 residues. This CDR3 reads CSVHPRQYPEAFF. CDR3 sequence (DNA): TGCAGCGTTCACCCAAGACAATATCCTGAAGCTTTCTTT.

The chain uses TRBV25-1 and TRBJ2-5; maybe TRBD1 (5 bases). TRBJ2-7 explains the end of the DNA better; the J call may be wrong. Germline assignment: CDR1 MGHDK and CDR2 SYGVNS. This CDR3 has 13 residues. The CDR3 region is CASSAQQDYEQYF. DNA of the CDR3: TGTGCCAGCAGTGCCCAACAGGACTACGAGCAGTACTTC.

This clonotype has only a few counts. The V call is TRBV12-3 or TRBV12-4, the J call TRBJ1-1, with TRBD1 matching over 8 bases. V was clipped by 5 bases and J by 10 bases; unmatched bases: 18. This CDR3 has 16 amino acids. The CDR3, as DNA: TGTGCCAGCAGTCCCACCTTGGGACAGGCGGGGCGTGGAGCTTTCTTT. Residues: CASSPTLGQAGRGAFF.

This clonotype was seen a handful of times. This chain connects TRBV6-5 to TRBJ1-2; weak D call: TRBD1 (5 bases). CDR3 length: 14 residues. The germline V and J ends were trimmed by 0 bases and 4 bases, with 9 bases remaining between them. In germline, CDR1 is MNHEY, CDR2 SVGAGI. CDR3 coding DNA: TGTGCCAGCAGTTACTCGGGACGGTCCTATGGCTACACCTTC. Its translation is CASSYSGRSYGYTF.

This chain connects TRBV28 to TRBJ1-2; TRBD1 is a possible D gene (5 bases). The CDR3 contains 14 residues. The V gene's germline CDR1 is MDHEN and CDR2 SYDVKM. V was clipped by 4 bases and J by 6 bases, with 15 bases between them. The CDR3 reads CASSYQGTNHGYTF. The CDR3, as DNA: TGTGCCAGCAGTTACCAGGGTACAAACCATGGCTACACCTTC.

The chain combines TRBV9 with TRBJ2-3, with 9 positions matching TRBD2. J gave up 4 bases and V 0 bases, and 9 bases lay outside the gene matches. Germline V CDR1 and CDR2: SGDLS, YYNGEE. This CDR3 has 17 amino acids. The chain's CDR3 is CASSVEGTSNGPDTQYF. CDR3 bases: TGTGCCAGCAGCGTAGAAGGGACTAGCAACGGCCCAGATACGCAGTATTTT.

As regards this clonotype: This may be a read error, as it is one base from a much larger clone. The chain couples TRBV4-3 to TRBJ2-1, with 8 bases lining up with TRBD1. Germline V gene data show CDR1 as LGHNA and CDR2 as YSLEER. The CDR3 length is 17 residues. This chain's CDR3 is CASSQVSGTGTYKEQFF. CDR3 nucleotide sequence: TGCGCCAGCAGCCAAGTGTCTGGGACAGGCACATACAAGGAGCAGTTCTTC.

CDR3 bases: TGTGCCAGCATCTTCGGGCAGGATGAAGCTTTCTTT. Translated, it gives CASIFGQDEAFF. The chain carries TRBV7-2 and TRBJ1-1; D gene uncertain. The CDR3 contains 12 residues. V dropped 7 bases and J dropped 7 bases, with 13 bases sitting between them. Looked up from germline, CDR1 is SGHTA and CDR2 is FQGNSA.

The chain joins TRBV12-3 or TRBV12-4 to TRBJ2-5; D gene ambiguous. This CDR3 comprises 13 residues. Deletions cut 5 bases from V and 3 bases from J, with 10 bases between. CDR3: CASSVLGEETQYF. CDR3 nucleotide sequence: TGTGCCAGCAGTGTTTTGGGTGAAGAGACCCAGTACTTC.

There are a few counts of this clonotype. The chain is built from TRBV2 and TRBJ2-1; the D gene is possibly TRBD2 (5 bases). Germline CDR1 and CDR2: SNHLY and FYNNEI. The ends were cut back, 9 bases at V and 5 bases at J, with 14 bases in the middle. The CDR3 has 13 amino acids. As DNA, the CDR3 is TGTGCCAGTCAAACGGGGTACGACAATGAGCAGTTCTTC. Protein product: CASQTGYDNEQFF.

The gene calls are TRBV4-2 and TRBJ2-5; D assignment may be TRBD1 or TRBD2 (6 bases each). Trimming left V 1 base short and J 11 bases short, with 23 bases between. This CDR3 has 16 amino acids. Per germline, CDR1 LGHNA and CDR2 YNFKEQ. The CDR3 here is CASSQAGAPNYNEQYF. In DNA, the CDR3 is TGTGCCAGCAGCCAAGCGGGGGCCCCTAACTACAATGAGCAGTACTTC.